This is a list of T cell receptor beta chains from one sample in a study of cytomegalovirus exposure and HLA in healthy donors. Clones were sequenced by immunoSEQ multiplex PCR, and TCRdb holds only the in-frame ones, with some missing. The sample yields approximately 120,000 clones, over 60% seen once. The sequenced material came from PBMCs. These receptors were taken from a man aged 50-59 years in good health and CMV-seronegative. Both conserved end residues are part of each CDR3. The D gene is left open where the match is weak. Not every row has a clone size; where given, it reads once, few, many or a size class.

.	TRBV5-5	TRBJ2-5	.	CASSLTHGGTQYF	TGTGCCAGCAGCTTGACCCACGGTGGGACCCAGTACTTC
.	TRBV5-1	TRBJ2-3	.	CASSLGGDTDTQYF	TGCGCCAGCAGCTTGGGCGGGGATACAGATACGCAGTATTTT
few	TRBV30	TRBJ1-6	TRBD1	CAWSVPTGTNSPLHF	TGTGCCTGGAGTGTACCGACAGGGACTAATTCACCCCTCCACTTT
.	TRBV6-5	TRBJ1-5	TRBD1	CASSRDRVAQPQHF	TGTGCCAGCAGCCGGGACAGGGTGGCTCAGCCCCAGCATTTT
.	TRBV4-3	TRBJ2-3	.	CASSQDGVTSTDTQYF	TGCGCCAGCAGCCAAGACGGTGTTACTAGCACAGATACGCAGTATTTT
.	TRBV27	TRBJ1-2	TRBD1	CASSPGGVWYGYTF	TGTGCCAGCAGTCCAGGGGGAGTGTGGTATGGCTACACCTTC
.	TRBV4-2	TRBJ1-5	.	CASSDGERQPQHF	TGTGCCAGCAGCGACGGAGAAAGGCAGCCCCAGCATTTT
.	TRBV6-5	TRBJ1-4	.	CASSYSAGGGREKLFF	TGTGCCAGCAGTTACTCGGCCGGGGGAGGACGAGAAAAACTGTTTTTT
.	TRBV6-4	TRBJ1-2	.	CASSDFQSREGYTF	TGTGCCAGCAGTGACTTCCAGTCGCGGGAAGGCTACACCTTC
.	TRBV5-4	TRBJ2-5	.	CASSSPQETQYF	TGTGCCAGCAGCTCCCCTCAAGAGACCCAGTACTTC
.	TRBV27	TRBJ1-3	.	CASSLTSTGTF	TGTGCCAGCAGTTTAACTAGTACAGGGACTTTT
.	TRBV5-4	TRBJ1-1	.	CASTLRGARNTEAFF	TGTGCCAGCACTCTGCGGGGGGCGCGGAACACTGAAGCTTTCTTT
.	TRBV6-5	TRBJ2-2	.	CASSYRGLNTGELFF	TGTGCCAGCAGTTACAGAGGACTAAACACCGGGGAGCTGTTTTTT
once	TRBV6-5	TRBJ2-2	TRBD1	CASSYDRGNTGELFF	TGTGCCAGCAGTTACGACAGGGGCAACACCGGGGAGCTGTTTTTT
.	TRBV5-1	TRBJ2-1	TRBD1	CASSLEGASGNEQFF	TGCGCCAGCAGCTTGGAGGGGGCCTCTGGGAATGAGCAGTTCTTC
.	TRBV2	TRBJ1-2	TRBD1	CARTRDRNYGYTF	TGTGCCAGGACCCGGGACAGGAACTATGGCTACACCTTC
.	TRBV7-8	TRBJ2-7	.	CASMGEGSYEQYF	TGTGCCAGCATGGGAGAAGGATCCTACGAGCAGTACTTC
.	TRBV4-1	TRBJ1-4	.	CASSQGGASREEKLFF	TGCGCCAGCAGCCAAGGTGGGGCCAGTCGAGAAGAAAAACTGTTTTTT
.	TRBV5-6	TRBJ2-7	.	CASSNGYEQYF	TGTGCCAGCAGCAACGGCTACGAGCAGTACTTC
.	TRBV5-1	TRBJ1-6	.	CASSSSGRTYSPLHF	TGCGCCAGCAGCTCTTCCGGGAGAACCTATTCACCCCTCCACTTT
.	TRBV11-1	TRBJ2-5	.	CASTLGQHQETQYF	TGTGCCAGCACCCTAGGACAGCACCAAGAGACCCAGTACTTC
few	TRBV6-1	TRBJ2-2	TRBD2	CASSLPPGGGGELFF	TGTGCCAGCAGTCTCCCCCCCGGGGGGGGCGGGGAGCTGTTTTTT
.	TRBV27	TRBJ1-4	.	CASSSNLGPRGNNEKLFF	TGTGCCAGCAGTTCTAACCTGGGGCCCCGGGGGAATAATGAAAAACTGTTTTTT
.	TRBV7-6	TRBJ2-5	.	CASSLTLTAIGETQYF	TGTGCCAGCAGCTTAACATTGACAGCGATCGGGGAGACCCAGTACTTC
.	TRBV5-5	TRBJ2-2	.	CASSFQGAGELFF	TGTGCCAGCAGCTTTCAGGGCGCCGGGGAGCTGTTTTTT
.	TRBV5-8	TRBJ2-1	TRBD1	CASSQDRDYEQFF	TGTGCCAGCAGCCAGGACAGGGATTATGAGCAGTTCTTC
.	TRBV7-9	TRBJ1-1	.	CSSVSQARESTEAFF	TGTTCCAGCGTCTCTCAGGCTCGGGAATCCACTGAAGCTTTCTTT
.	TRBV10-3	TRBJ2-3	TRBD2	CAISPGLADTQYF	TGTGCCATCAGCCCGGGACTAGCAGATACGCAGTATTTT
.	TRBV5-1	TRBJ1-1	.	CASSPRLTANTEAFF	TGCGCCAGCAGCCCCAGGTTAACTGCGAACACTGAAGCTTTCTTT
.	TRBV6-1	TRBJ2-4	TRBD2	CASSEERGAFTKNIQYF	TGTGCCAGCAGTGAAGAGCGGGGGGCATTTACCAAAAACATTCAGTACTTC
.	TRBV2	TRBJ2-7	TRBD1	CASSDNDRGGTYEQYF	TGTGCCAGCAGTGACAACGACAGGGGAGGAACCTACGAGCAGTACTTC
.	TRBV6-1	TRBJ1-1	TRBD1	CASSLSGGGKAEAFF	TGTGCCAGCAGTCTCTCAGGGGGCGGTAAGGCTGAAGCTTTCTTT
.	TRBV7-9	TRBJ1-4	TRBD1	CASSPDREIEKLFF	TGTGCCAGCAGCCCGGACAGGGAAATTGAAAAACTGTTTTTT
.	TRBV7-8	TRBJ2-3	TRBD2	CASSLTSGLSTDTQYF	TGTGCCAGCAGCTTAACTAGCGGGCTCAGCACAGATACGCAGTATTTT
.	TRBV5-6	TRBJ1-4	TRBD1	CASSLPGTGREKLFF	TGTGCCAGCAGCCTTCCCGGGACAGGGAGGGAAAAACTGTTTTTT
few	TRBV2	TRBJ2-5	TRBD2	CASSEPILGTRETQYF	TGTGCCAGCAGTGAACCCATTCTAGGGACTAGAGAGACCCAGTACTTC
.	TRBV4-2	TRBJ2-7	TRBD2	CASSKGGLAVYEQYF	TGTGCCAGCAGCAAAGGAGGACTAGCGGTCTACGAGCAGTACTTC
.	TRBV11-3	TRBJ2-5	TRBD2	CASSLSGTREETQYF	TGTGCCAGCAGCTTATCCGGGACTAGGGAAGAGACCCAGTACTTC
.	TRBV5-5	TRBJ2-7	TRBD1	CASSGGQGPYEQYF	TGTGCCAGCAGCGGGGGACAGGGTCCTTACGAGCAGTACTTC
.	TRBV28	TRBJ1-3	.	CASSSGWELRAGNTIYF	TGTGCCAGCAGTTCCGGGTGGGAGCTACGTGCTGGAAACACCATATATTTT
.	TRBV6-1	TRBJ2-5	TRBD1	CASWDRGLGQETQYF	TGTGCCAGCTGGGACAGGGGCTTGGGGCAAGAGACCCAGTACTTC
.	TRBV28	TRBJ2-2	TRBD2	CASTLGGGGTGELFF	TGTGCCAGCACCCTAGGCGGCGGGGGCACCGGGGAGCTGTTTTTT
.	TRBV5-1	TRBJ2-5	.	CASSLEIDSRPGTQYF	TGCGCCAGCAGCTTGGAGATAGACTCCCGACCGGGGACCCAGTACTTC
.	TRBV12-2	TRBJ2-3	.	CASSLDRGQGASDTQYF	TGTGCAAGTTCGCTTGATCGGGGACAGGGGGCGTCGGATACGCAGTATTTT
.	TRBV6-1	TRBJ1-1	TRBD1	CASSDRTGASAEAFF	TGTGCCAGCAGTGATAGGACAGGGGCAAGCGCTGAAGCTTTCTTT
once	TRBV5-1	TRBJ2-7	TRBD2	CASSLEVTSEEQYF	TGCGCCAGCAGCTTGGAGGTGACTAGCGAGGAGCAGTACTTC
few	TRBV5-6	TRBJ2-7	.	CASSFYTDRASYEQYF	TGTGCCAGCAGCTTCTACACGGACAGAGCTTCCTACGAGCAGTACTTC
.	TRBV7-9	TRBJ2-2	.	CASSSHGTQTGELFF	TGTGCCAGCAGCTCCCATGGGACACAAACCGGGGAGCTGTTTTTT
.	TRBV6-6	TRBJ1-1	TRBD1	CASSYSSTGGEAFF	TGTGCCAGCAGTTACTCGAGTACAGGGGGAGAAGCTTTCTTT
.	TRBV7-9	TRBJ2-1	.	CASSWYERALGNEQFF	TGTGCCAGCAGCTGGTATGAGCGGGCCTTAGGGAATGAGCAGTTCTTC
.	TRBV7-8	TRBJ2-7	TRBD1	CASSLFGQGALGRGGLWNEQYF	TGTGCCAGCAGCTTATTTGGACAGGGGGCATTAGGGCGGGGGGGCCTTTGGAACGAGCAGTACTTC
few	TRBV20-1	TRBJ1-2	TRBD1	CSARQGYGYTF	TGCAGTGCGCGACAGGGGTATGGCTACACCTTC
.	TRBV7-9	TRBJ1-5	TRBD1	CASSQGQGVSQPQHF	TGTGCCAGCAGCCAAGGACAGGGGGTTTCTCAGCCCCAGCATTTT
.	TRBV7-2	TRBJ2-5	.	CASSQTGGTQYF	TGTGCCAGCAGCCAGACAGGCGGGACCCAGTACTTC